The entry below describes one T cell receptor (beta chain). Antigen specificity is unknown. One end of the junction does not line up with germline, which may come from a read error. The CDR3 is made up of 16 amino acids. In germline, CDR1 is SQVTM, CDR2 ANQGSEA. No cell sorting was done before RNA was extracted from the tissue. This non-tumor lung sample came from over 3 cm beyond the tumor edge. These data originate in a study of tumor and adjacent non-tumor tissue in lung cancer. Study-level background: Patients were aged roughly 31 to 76, 10 men and about 5 women, stage I to III. Study-level findings and limits: TCR diversity was significantly greater in tumor than normal lung tissue.

A modified ARM-PCR protocol with three rounds of nested PCR amplified TCRbeta. TCRdb redid the calling of the multiplex PCR reads with MiXCR, one entry per CDR3 protein. Among 98,000 or so distinct CDR3 sequences, 80% were seen once, and the ten largest hold more than 30%. The gene calls are TRBV29-1 and TRBJ1-5; a possible D gene is TRBD2 (5 bases). Matching the DNA end better, TRBJ2-3 makes the J call doubtful. The origin of this receptor is a man aged 55 to 70 with small cell lung cancer. Sequences were obtained from distant non-tumor lung tissue. CDR3 nucleotide sequence: TGCAACGTTATATTGGTCGGGGTCGCCTCCAATCAGCCCCAGTATTTT. Its protein is CNVILVGVASNQPQYF.